The 20 T cell receptor beta chains reported below all come from one sample, sequenced in a study of tumor-infiltrating lymphocytes in primary liver carcinoma. Out of unsorted whole blood came the blood RNA, and germline DNA was extracted as well. A constant-region primer served to make TCR beta cDNA from roughly 460 ng total RNA. Library construction for TCR beta comprised three nested multiplex PCR rounds performed with slightly modified ARM-PCR. Amplification in the first two PCR rounds was performed using TRBV1-TRBV30 forward primers and a C-beta reverse primer for approximately 10 cycles each. A single record per CDR3 protein comes from TCRdb applying MiXCR to the multiplex PCR reads. The table includes approximately 330,000 distinct CDR3 sequences, 65% detected once. The sequencing sample was made of peripheral blood. Receptor source: a man in his forties with primary liver carcinoma and hepatitis B virus infection.

Worth noting for this clonotype: A read error may explain this, as a much larger clone is one base away. This chain connects TRBV6-5 to TRBJ2-7, with D unresolved. From germline, CDR1 is MNHEY and CDR2 SVGAGI. The CDR3 is made up of 15 amino acids. Trimming stripped 9 bases from V and 1 base from J, with 19 bases between. The CDR3 coding sequence is TGTGCCAGAAGTCGGTCCGGGCTTGGGTCCTACGAGCAGTACTTC. This translates into CARSRSGLGSYEQYF.

The chain employs TRBV25-1 and TRBJ2-7; D is unclear. The end of the DNA fits TRBJ2-1 better, so the J call may be wrong. Per the germline V gene, CDR1 is MGHDK and CDR2 is SYGVNS. The CDR3 runs to 12 residues. In DNA, the CDR3 is TGTGCCACCCATGTGCAAGCCTACGAGCAGTTCTTC. This sequence encodes CATHVQAYEQFF.

This clonotype was recorded at least ten times. The CDR3 reads CASSLGTGINYGYTF. CDR3 coding DNA: TGTGCCAGCAGTTTAGGGACAGGGATAAACTATGGCTACACCTTC. The rearrangement uses TRBV12-3 or TRBV12-4 and TRBJ1-2; 8 bases match TRBD1. The CDR3 spans 15 residues. The ends lost 1 base at V and 2 bases at J; junction bases unmatched: 3.

Notes on this clonotype: It may be a read error: a sequence one base away is much more abundant. This chain joins TRBV4-3 and TRBJ1-2; D is ambiguous. Trimming removed 1 base from V and 6 bases from J, with 12 bases in between. Germline V gene lookup returns CDR1 LGHNA and CDR2 YSLEER. The CDR3 extends over 14 amino acids. CDR3 coding DNA: TGCGCCAGCAGCCAAGTATCTTCCATGGATGGCTACACCTTC. Translation gives CASSQVSSMDGYTF.

In the case of this clonotype: Its ends do not fully match the called genes, so a read error is possible. V gene TRBV11-2 combines with J gene TRBJ2-7; the D gene is possibly TRBD2 (5 bases). There are 14 residues in the CDR3. Germline V gene data show CDR1 as SGHAT and CDR2 as FQNNGV. The CDR3 nucleotides are TGCGCCAGCGGCCCCCAGGTATTCTCCTACGAGCAGTACTTC. The encoded protein is CASGPQVFSYEQYF.

The V gene is TRBV5-1, the J gene TRBJ2-5; 9 bases align to TRBD1. This CDR3 has 17 residues. J was trimmed by 2 bases and V by 3 bases; bases with no gene match: 11. The germline CDR1 and CDR2 sequences are SGHRS and YFSETQ. The CDR3 is CASSSSGTGPAQETQYF. As DNA, the CDR3 is TGCGCCAGCAGCTCATCCGGGACAGGGCCGGCTCAAGAGACCCAGTACTTC.

A few counts support this clonotype. A much more abundant neighbour one base away suggests this may be a read error. The V and J genes are TRBV12-3 or TRBV12-4 and TRBJ1-1, with TRBD1 matching over 7 bases. The CDR3 runs 15 residues. Written as DNA, the CDR3 is TGTGCCGGCAGTTTGACAGGGACTAGGAACACTGAAGCTTTCTTT. This gives the protein CAGSLTGTRNTEAFF.

Remarks on this clonotype: A clone one base away is much larger, so this may be a read error. V gene TRBV6-5 combines with J gene TRBJ2-7; D possibly corresponds to TRBD1 (6 bases). CDR3 length: 16 amino acids. The germline CDR1 and CDR2 sequences are MNHEY and SVGAGI. The CDR3 sequence is CAGSYSTETGSYEQYF. CDR3 DNA: TGTGCCGGCAGTTACTCGACGGAGACAGGCTCCTACGAGCAGTACTTC.

As concerns this clonotype: This may stem from a read error, because a much larger clone lies one nucleotide away. The J gene is TRBJ2-7, the V gene TRBV6-5; 9 bases are a match to TRBD1. The CDR3 spans 14 residues. Germline-derived CDR1 and CDR2 are MNHEY and SVGAGI. For the CDR3, the DNA is TGTGCCAGCTGTTACGACAGGGGGGCCTACGAGCAGTACTTC. Amino acid sequence: CASCYDRGAYEQYF.

Concerning this clonotype itself: Compared with germline, one end of the junction differs, possibly owing to a read error. This chain uses TRBV11-3 with TRBJ2-1; D gene unclear. Per germline, CDR1 SGHNT and CDR2 YENEEA. The CDR3 covers 14 residues. CDR3 sequence (DNA): TGTGCCAGTAGCTTCGTTACCGAGTCCAATAAGCAGTTCTTC. Amino acid sequence: CASSFVTESNKQFF.

The chain links TRBV12-5 to TRBJ2-7; 11 nucleotides agree with TRBD2. Germline assignment: CDR1 LGHNT and CDR2 FRNRAP. V was pared by 7 bases and J by 2 bases, with 10 bases of the junction left unmatched. The CDR3 runs 16 residues. CDR3 coding DNA: TGTGCTAGTGTTTGGATGGGACTAGCGGACGCCTACGAGCAGTACTTC. It is translated as CASVWMGLADAYEQYF. Filled out from reference TRBV12-5 and TRBJ2-7, the complete variable domain reads DARVTQTPRHKVTEMGQEVTMRCQPILGHNTVFWYRQTMMQGLELLAYFRNRAPLDDSGMPKDRFSAEMPDATLATLKIQPSEPRDSAVYFCASVWMGLADAYEQYFGPGTRLTVT.

Details on this clonotype: A clone one base away is much larger, so this may be a read error. The chain recombines TRBV4-1 with TRBJ2-1, with TRBD1 identical over 7 bases. V was clipped by 8 bases and J by 7 bases; unmatched bases: 8. This CDR3 has 13 amino acids. The V gene's germline CDR1 is MGHRA and CDR2 YSYEKL. CDR3: CASGQVAENEQFF. In DNA form, the CDR3 reads TGCGCCAGCGGACAGGTGGCGGAAAATGAGCAGTTCTTC.

Points on this clonotype: Germline and junction disagree at one end, which may indicate a read error. The CDR3 here is CASSLSPGQFNEQSF. As DNA, the CDR3 is TGTGCCAGCAGCCTTTCCCCGGGACAGTTCAATGAGCAGTCCTTC. The chain has TRBV11-1 and TRBJ2-1; 7 positions agree with TRBD1. The germline V gene encodes CDR1 SGHAT and CDR2 FQDESV (reference sequence). This CDR3 spans 15 amino acids.

On this clonotype itself: This may be a read error: a much more frequent sequence differs by one nucleotide. The chain couples TRBV5-1 to TRBJ1-1, with D unclear. The CDR3 is made up of 12 amino acids. V dropped 4 bases and J dropped 10 bases, with 14 bases sitting between them. The germline gives CDR1 SGHRS, CDR2 YFSETQ. The CDR3 loop is CASSPGLGGAFF. CDR3 nucleotides: TGCGCCAGCAGCCCCGGGTTGGGCGGAGCTTTCTTT.

This clonotype came up a few times. The J gene is TRBJ2-7, the V gene TRBV5-1, with unresolved D. CDR1 SGHRS and CDR2 YFSETQ come from the germline V gene. CDR3 size: 15 residues. Deletions cut 0 bases from V and 6 bases from J, with 16 bases between. CDR3 amino acids: CASSLGHIGLAEQYF. The CDR3 coding sequence is TGCGCCAGCAGCTTGGGGCACATTGGGTTGGCCGAGCAGTACTTC.

This clonotype was seen repeatedly, ten times or more. This chain links TRBV29-1 with TRBJ2-1; 7 bases align to TRBD2. The V and J ends lost 4 bases and 4 bases, in that order; junction bases with no gene match: 10. CDR3 size: 15 residues. CDR1 is SQVTM and CDR2 is ANQGSEA in the germline V gene. The CDR3 DNA follows: TGCAGCGTTGCGATGTGGGGCGGGAGTTACAATGAGCAGTTCTTC. Amino acid sequence: CSVAMWGGSYNEQFF.

A word on this clonotype: Just one base apart from a much larger clone, this may be a read error. V usage is TRBV5-5 and J usage is TRBJ2-7; 16 positions match TRBD2. CDR3 length: 18 amino acids. Germline loops: CDR1 SGHKS, CDR2 YYEKEE (reference sequence). The CDR3 protein is CVSSLGGTSGRASYEQYF. In DNA, the CDR3 is TGTGTCAGCAGCTTGGGGGGGACTAGCGGGAGGGCCAGTTACGAGCAGTACTTC.

This clonotype has a single count. It may be a read error: a sequence one base away is much more abundant. The chain combines TRBV11-1 with TRBJ2-1; 9 nucleotides match TRBD2. Per the germline V gene, CDR1 is SGHAT and CDR2 is FQDESV (reference sequence). This CDR3 contains 13 residues. The CDR3 DNA reads TGTGTCAGCAGCGCGGGAGGGCCGAATGAGCAGTTCTTC. Its protein is CVSSAGGPNEQFF.

About this clonotype: Mismatch with germline at one junction end may stem from a read error. The rearrangement uses TRBV20-1 and TRBJ1-4, with 8 bases lining up with TRBD1. Germline-derived CDR1 and CDR2 are DFQATT and SNEGSKA (reference sequence). This CDR3 is 17 amino acids long. CDR3 amino acids: CSAKGAGGAATNVKLFF. In nucleotides, the CDR3 is TGCAGTGCCAAGGGTGCAGGGGGCGCAGCGACTAATGTAAAACTGTTTTTT.

Concerning this clonotype: This could be a read error, since a much larger clone is one nucleotide away. The chain carries TRBV29-1 and TRBJ2-5, with D perhaps given as TRBD1 or TRBD2 (5 bases each). CDR3 length: 13 amino acids. In germline, CDR1 is SQVTM, CDR2 ANQGSEA. The CDR3 coding sequence is TGCAGCGTCCGGGGTGGGGCCCTTAAGACCCAGCACTTC. This gives the protein CSVRGGALKTQHF.